This TCR beta chain stems from a study of Ad26.COV2.S vaccination and SARS-CoV-2 variants. Sample treatment: 15 to 20 received Ad26.COV2.S at low or high dose, single or two shots; several received placebo; per-sample allocation not given. Sampling was done on day 63 after the first vaccine or placebo injection. The sample came from a Boston adult aged 18-55 years. Participants' vaccine, an Ad26 vector, delivered Wuhan-strain SARS-CoV-2 spike. This clone was counted a few times. The target antigen is unknown. Overall study results and limits: Substantial breadth in spike-specific CD8+ and CD4+ T cell responses was reportedly seen after vaccination. Vaccine recipients surpassed placebo recipients in spike-specific TCR breadth.

V was pared by 3 bases and J by 8 bases, with 10 bases between. Germline CDR1 reads SEHNR; CDR2 reads FQNEAQ (reference sequence). The CDR3 length is 12 residues. Generated by immunoSEQ multiplex PCR, the TCRdb table keeps only in-frame clones and is missing some. Here the sample spans about 460,000 clones, 89% being singletons. The V and J genes are TRBV7-9 and TRBJ1-1; tentative D call: TRBD1 (6 bases). This sequence was found in a person aged 18-65 years who received the Ad26.COV2.S COVID-19 vaccine or a placebo. Specimen: peripheral blood, collected in a trial of Ad26.COV2.S vaccine versus placebo. CDR3 residues: CASSFSDREAFF. CDR3 nucleotide sequence: TGTGCCAGCAGCTTCAGCGACAGGGAAGCTTTCTTT.